This passage covers 19 T cell receptor beta chains from one sample sequenced in a study of early T cells in non-severe SARS-CoV-2 infection. TCRdb re-called the 5' RACE reads with MiXCR, one entry per CDR3 protein. The sample records fewer than 70,000 distinct CDR3 sequences, over 10% being singletons. Input material: whole blood. These TCRs come from an adult who was a healthcare worker with PCR-confirmed SARS-CoV-2 infection or an uninfected control (not recorded which).

There are a few counts of this clonotype. The V gene is TRBV7-9, the J gene TRBJ2-5; 8 bases align to TRBD2. Germline CDR1 is SEHNR and CDR2 is FQNEAQ (reference sequence). Trimming at V came to 4 bases and at J to 9 bases, leaving 16 bases not matched to a gene. This CDR3 contains 16 residues. The CDR3 DNA sequence: TGTGCCAGCAGCTCGCCTCTAGCGGCCCTGCGGGAGGCCCAGTACTTC. Amino acids: CASSSPLAALREAQYF.

The chain carries TRBV29-1 and TRBJ2-3; tentative D call: TRBD1 (6 bases). Germline CDR1 and CDR2: SQVTM and ANQGSEA. Trimming pared 7 bases from V and 3 bases from J, leaving 14 bases between. There are 13 residues in the CDR3. This CDR3 reads CSGGQIVTDTQYF. The DNA for the CDR3 is TGCAGCGGGGGACAAATTGTAACAGATACGCAGTATTTT.

This sequence joins TRBV10-3 and TRBJ2-3; D might be TRBD2 (5 bases). Germline CDR1 is ENHRY and CDR2 is SYGVKD. The CDR3 runs to 14 residues. Trimming left V 0 bases short and J 3 bases short, with 7 bases between. The CDR3 region has the DNA TGTGCCATCAGTGAGTCGGAGGTAACAGATACGCAGTATTTT. Encoded protein: CAISESEVTDTQYF.

This clonotype was recorded at least ten times. V and J are TRBV14 and TRBJ2-5, with 8 bases lining up with TRBD1. Germline CDR1 and CDR2: SGHDN and FVKESK. After removal of 4 bases from V and 2 bases from J, the junction contained 12 bases not matched to a gene. The CDR3 spans 17 residues. CDR3 DNA: TGTGCCAGCAGCCCCACAAAAGCCAGACAGGGGCAAGAGACCCAGTACTTC. Protein product: CASSPTKARQGQETQYF. Full variable domain (remainder filled in from reference TRBV14 and TRBJ2-5): EAGVTQFPSHSVIEKGQTVTLRCDPISGHDNLYWYRRVMGKEIKFLLHFVKESKQDESGMPNNRFLAERTGGTYSTLKVQPAELEDSGVYFCASSPTKARQGQETQYFGPGTRLLVL.

This clonotype was seen many times. The chain recombines TRBV11-2 with TRBJ2-1; D possibly corresponds to TRBD2 (8 bases). This CDR3 spans 19 amino acids. V was shortened by 0 bases and J by 4 bases, with 22 bases between the two germline ends. Germline-derived CDR1 and CDR2 are SGHAT and FQNNGV. CDR3 sequence: CASSLDHRGGQHQYNEQFF. The CDR3 DNA follows: TGTGCCAGCAGCTTAGACCACCGGGGGGGACAGCATCAATACAATGAGCAGTTCTTC.

The rearrangement joins TRBV11-2 to TRBJ1-2; possibly TRBD1 for D (6 bases). V lost 5 bases and J lost 4, with 17 bases in between. Germline V gene lookup returns CDR1 SGHAT and CDR2 FQNNGV. The CDR3 contains 15 residues. CDR3 sequence (DNA): TGTGCCAGCAGCCCCCACAGGGAGAACCGCTATGGCTACACCTTC. This sequence encodes CASSPHRENRYGYTF.

This clonotype has a count of ten or more. V usage is TRBV6-5 and J usage is TRBJ2-1; 16 nucleotides line up with TRBD2. The CDR3 loop spans 17 amino acids. The V gene's germline CDR1 is MNHEY and CDR2 SVGAGI. V dropped 1 base and J dropped 9; count of bases not matched to a gene: 6. DNA of the CDR3: TGTGCCAGCAGTTACTGGTCGGGACTAGCGGGAGGGGGTGAGCAGTTCTTC. Protein product: CASSYWSGLAGGGEQFF.

This clonotype has at least ten counts. The chain links TRBV3-1 to TRBJ1-2; D possibly corresponds to TRBD1 (6 bases). Germline V gene lookup returns CDR1 LGHDT and CDR2 YNNKEL (reference sequence). The CDR3 spans 15 residues. Deletions cut 0 bases from V and 7 bases from J, with 15 bases between. The CDR3: CASSQDARGLSGYTF. The CDR3 DNA reads TGTGCCAGCAGCCAAGATGCACGGGGGCTTAGTGGCTACACCTTC.

This clonotype occurred once. The CDR3 is CASSDRTGSRQDTQYF. CDR3 in DNA: TGTGCCAGCAGTGACCGGACAGGGTCGAGGCAAGATACGCAGTATTTT. The V call is TRBV25-1, the J call TRBJ2-3; 8 nucleotides agree with TRBD1. The CDR3 has 16 residues. Germline CDR1 and CDR2: MGHDK and SYGVNS. J lost 5 bases, V lost 3 bases, and 10 bases had no gene match.

This clonotype was picked up many times. This rearrangement joins TRBV20-1 to TRBJ1-1; D call uncertain. Between the trimmed V and J ends, which lost 0 bases and 2 bases, there was a span of 10 bases. Germline CDR1 and CDR2: DFQATT and SNEGSKA (reference sequence). This CDR3 region has 14 residues. The CDR3: CSARDPVHNTEAFF. The CDR3 nucleotides are TGCAGTGCTAGAGACCCGGTACATAACACTGAAGCTTTCTTT.

Many counts were recorded for this clonotype. The CDR3 DNA sequence: TGTGCCAGCAGGGCCGCCGGTACAGGGTCGAATAGCAATCAGCCCCAGCATTTT. Protein sequence: CASRAAGTGSNSNQPQHF. The chain uses TRBV12-3 or TRBV12-4 and TRBJ1-5, with TRBD1 as a possible D gene (6 bases). The V and J ends lost 6 bases and 0 bases respectively, with 21 bases between them. The CDR3 contains 18 residues.

Turning to this clonotype: An end of the junction does not agree with germline; a read error may underlie this. CDR3 sequence reads: CAWSVHNYDQYF. The CDR3 DNA reads TGTGCCTGGAGTGTACACAACTACGACCAGTACTTC. V is TRBV30 and J is TRBJ2-7; the D is unclear. The CDR3 runs to 12 residues. Germline values: CDR1 GTSNPN, CDR2 SVGIG (reference sequence).

This clonotype was observed a few times. The CDR3 DNA reads TGTGCCAGCACCAGAATGTCGGACAGTACCTACGAGCAGTACTTC. Amino acid sequence: CASTRMSDSTYEQYF. The chain recombines TRBV7-9 with TRBJ2-7, with D perhaps matching TRBD1 (6 bases). This CDR3 spans 15 amino acids. V lost 7 bases and J lost 2, with 18 bases in between. CDR1 SEHNR and CDR2 FQNEAQ come from the germline V gene (reference sequence).

In this sample, this clonotype turned up many times. V usage is TRBV7-8 and J usage is TRBJ1-1; D ambiguous. The CDR3 is 13 amino acids. V was trimmed by 3 bases and J by 8 bases, leaving 13 bases between them. Per germline, CDR1 SGHVS and CDR2 FQNEAQ. Here the CDR3 reads CASSFDRDREAFF. The CDR3 nucleotides read TGTGCCAGCAGCTTCGACCGGGATCGGGAAGCTTTCTTT.

This clonotype was observed many times. This chain joins TRBV19 and TRBJ1-5, with D maybe TRBD1 (5 bases). V gave up 3 bases and J gave up 4 bases, with 19 bases separating them. Germline V gene sequence: CDR1 LNHDA, CDR2 SQIVND (reference sequence). The CDR3 is 17 residues long. The CDR3 sequence: CASSIFRGPLGNQPQHF. In nucleotides, the CDR3 is TGTGCCAGTAGTATCTTTCGGGGACCCCTTGGTAATCAGCCCCAGCATTTT.

At least ten counts were recorded for this clonotype. V and J are TRBV7-3 and TRBJ1-2; no definite D call. The germline V and J ends were trimmed by 1 base and 0 bases, with 12 bases remaining between them. There are 16 residues in the CDR3. CDR1 is SGHTA, CDR2 FQGTGA, per germline. DNA of the CDR3: TGTGCCAGCAGCTTAAAAGCAGCCTTGCCTAACTATGGCTACACCTTC. Its protein product is CASSLKAALPNYGYTF.

This clonotype came up many times. The rearrangement uses TRBV11-2 and TRBJ1-4, with D maybe TRBD1 (6 bases). This CDR3 has 16 amino acids. Trimming cost V 6 bases and J 2 bases, with 16 bases left between them. Germline V gives CDR1 SGHAT, CDR2 FQNNGV. CDR3 in DNA: TGTGCCAGCAGTCACCACCCACAGGGTACTAATGAAAAACTGTTTTTT. Its translation: CASSHHPQGTNEKLFF. Looking up the rest from reference TRBV11-2 and TRBJ1-4 gives the full variable domain: EAGVAQSPRYKIIEKRQSVAFWCNPISGHATLYWYQQILGQGPKLLIQFQNNGVVDDSQLPKDRFSAERLKGVDSTLKIQPAKLEDSAVYLCASSHHPQGTNEKLFFGSGTQLSVL.

The table lists this clonotype with a few counts. This chain uses TRBV3-1 with TRBJ2-2; D gene uncertain. The V gene lost 2 bases and the J gene lost 9 bases, with 13 bases spanning the gap. The CDR3 extends over 14 amino acids. From germline, CDR1 is LGHDT and CDR2 YNNKEL (reference sequence). The CDR3 DNA follows: TGTGCCAGCAGCCAATTTAGCAGGTCCCGGGAGCTGTTTTTT. Encoded protein: CASSQFSRSRELFF.

This CDR3 is CASSLGTYTDTQYF. CDR3 nucleotides: TGTGCCAGCAGCTTAGGGACATACACAGATACGCAGTATTTT. The rearrangement links TRBV7-9 to TRBJ2-3; D possibly corresponds to TRBD1 (5 bases). Trimming cost V 1 base and J 2 bases, with 7 bases left between them. Germline CDR1 is SEHNR and CDR2 is FQNEAQ (reference sequence). The CDR3 covers 14 residues. The full variable domain, with the rest looked up from reference TRBV7-9 and TRBJ2-3, is DTGVSQNPRHKITKRGQNVTFRCDPISEHNRLYWYRQTLGQGPEFLTYFQNEAQLEKSRLLSDRFSAERPKGSFSTLEIQRTEQGDSAMYLCASSLGTYTDTQYFGPGTRLTVL.